Listed here are 22 T cell receptor beta chains from one sample, sequenced in a study of T cells expressing NK-cell markers (dated by TCRdb to between 2020 and 2021). The method was 5' RACE. Instrument used: Illumina HiSeq 2000. Based on TCRdb reprocessing of the reads, there is one entry per CDR3 protein sequence, and DNA is missing. This sample's clone table shows roughly 380,000 distinct CDR3 sequences. The ten largest clonotypes hold over 4% of the sample. Sequences were obtained from blood T cells: a sorted CD56 or NKG2C T cell subset, CD4+ or CD8+ T cells, or bulk PBMC T cells (not recorded which). These receptors were taken from a man aged 18-75 years in good health.

The chain couples TRBV7-8 to TRBJ2-2; there is no DNA to check the TCRdb D call of TRBD1. In germline, CDR1 is SGHVS, CDR2 FQNEAQ. This CDR3 is 15 amino acids long. The CDR3 spells CASNLHGTNTGELFF.

The chain carries TRBV7-9 and TRBJ2-1; there is no DNA to check the TCRdb D call of TRBD2. The CDR3 sequence is 15 residues long. Germline CDR1 is SEHNR and CDR2 is FQNEAQ (reference sequence). CDR3 protein: CASSQRGPLYNEQFF.

V usage is TRBV3-1 and J usage is TRBJ1-1. This CDR3 is 14 amino acids long. The germline gives CDR1 LGHDT, CDR2 YNNKEL (reference sequence). CDR3 sequence: CASSPRHLGTEAFF. The full variable domain, with the rest looked up from reference TRBV3-1 and TRBJ1-1, is DTAVSQTPKYLVTQMGNDKSIKCEQNLGHDTMYWYKQDSKKFLKIMFSYNNKELIINETVPNRFSPKSPDKAHLNLHINSLELGDSAVYFCASSPRHLGTEAFFGQGTRLTVV.

The chain employs TRBV2 and TRBJ1-6; absent DNA, TCRdb's TRBD1 call cannot be checked. The CDR3 loop spans 16 amino acids. Germline V gives CDR1 SNHLY, CDR2 FYNNEI. The CDR3 spells CASRLGQGIPNSPLHF.

This chain links TRBV2 with TRBJ2-1; TCRdb selects TRBD1, and the lack of DNA leaves this call unchecked. Germline values: CDR1 SNHLY, CDR2 FYNNEI. The CDR3 has 12 amino acids. CDR3 loop: CASSAEGHPQFF.

The CDR3 protein is CASSWTGAPQETQYF. The V gene is TRBV12-3 or TRBV12-4, the J gene TRBJ2-5; the TCRdb D gene call, TRBD1, has no DNA to confirm it. CDR3 length: 15 amino acids.

J is TRBJ2-4 and V is TRBV15; TCRdb indicates TRBD2, and absent DNA this call remains unverified. The CDR3 totals 15 residues. CDR1 and CDR2 (germline): LNHNV, YYDKDF (reference sequence). This chain's CDR3 is CATSRAVTGGYIQYF.

J is TRBJ2-7 and V is TRBV10-3; TCRdb's D call of TRBD1 is untestable without DNA. The CDR3 is 15 residues long. Germline V gives CDR1 ENHRY, CDR2 SYGVKD. Here the CDR3 reads CAISHMNQGRYEQYF.

The V call is TRBV7-9, the J call TRBJ2-1; TCRdb's D call, TRBD1, is unchecked because there is no DNA. Germline V gene data show CDR1 as SEHNR and CDR2 as FQNEAQ (reference sequence). This CDR3 has 12 residues. CDR3 in amino acids: CASSSAGVQQFF.

This chain uses TRBV20-1 with TRBJ2-5; TCRdb returns TRBD1, unconfirmable since there is no DNA. Per the germline V gene, CDR1 is DFQATT and CDR2 is SNEGSKA (reference sequence). CDR3 size: 15 residues. CDR3 sequence reads: CSAPLQGTFQETQYF.

The chain links TRBV6-1 to TRBJ1-3; TCRdb indicates TRBD1, and absent DNA this call remains unverified. The germline CDR1 and CDR2 sequences are MNHNS and SASEGT. The CDR3 spans 13 residues. The CDR3 reads CASRGTAGNTIYF.

The chain combines TRBV20-1 with TRBJ2-7; checking the TCRdb D call of TRBD1 is not possible without DNA. The CDR3 covers 12 residues. Germline lookup yields CDR1 DFQATT and CDR2 SNEGSKA (reference sequence). The CDR3 loop reads CSGGQGALEQYF.

This sequence joins TRBV28 and TRBJ2-1; TCRdb reports TRBD1, a call that lacks DNA to check it against. The CDR3 runs to 17 residues. Germline V gene sequence: CDR1 MDHEN, CDR2 SYDVKM. The chain's CDR3 is CASSPGQGRRGGEEQFF.

The rearrangement links TRBV2 to TRBJ1-4; TCRdb names TRBD1, which stays unverified in the absence of DNA. The CDR3 has 14 residues. Per germline, CDR1 SNHLY and CDR2 FYNNEI. The CDR3 sequence is CASKVGGLAEKLFF.

This chain joins TRBV18 and TRBJ1-2; TCRdb designates TRBD1, a call that cannot be tested without DNA. This CDR3 is built from 19 residues. The germline V gene encodes CDR1 KGHSH and CDR2 LQKENI. The CDR3 region is CASSPFRLPRQSQNYGYTF.

The chain carries TRBV6-2 or TRBV6-3 and TRBJ2-3; TCRdb proposes TRBD1, but this gene call is untestable without DNA. Germline V gene lookup returns CDR1 MNHEY and CDR2 SVGEGT. CDR3 length equals 18 residues. The CDR3 region is CASSYHGRRGGQGNTQYF.

This chain joins TRBV6-6 and TRBJ2-5; TCRdb gives TRBD1 as the D gene, but with no DNA this cannot be confirmed. Germline assignment: CDR1 MNHNY and CDR2 SVGAGI (reference sequence). The CDR3 contains 13 residues. The CDR3 reads CASSPAGEETQYF.

The chain is built from TRBV20-1 and TRBJ1-1; the D gene TCRdb calls, TRBD1, cannot be checked with no DNA. The CDR3 consists of 14 residues. CDR1 is DFQATT, CDR2 SNEGSKA, per germline (reference sequence). The CDR3 sequence is CSARGGHSGLGAFF.

The chain employs TRBV14 and TRBJ2-1; TCRdb reports TRBD2, a call that lacks DNA to check it against. The CDR3 contains 16 residues. The germline V gene has CDR1 SGHDN and CDR2 FVKESK. The CDR3 sequence is CASSRGSFGPNNEQFF.

The chain couples TRBV10-3 to TRBJ2-2; TCRdb proposes TRBD1, but this gene call is untestable without DNA. Germline CDR1 and CDR2: ENHRY and SYGVKD. The CDR3 has 14 residues. This CDR3 is CAIRSSGVGGELFF.

CDR3 in amino acids: CSAGRDRLSNQPQHF. The chain recombines TRBV20-1 with TRBJ1-5. The CDR3 runs to 15 residues. CDR1 and CDR2 (germline): DFQATT, SNEGSKA (reference sequence).

The chain recombines TRBV6-1 with TRBJ1-2. The CDR3 loop spans 15 amino acids. Germline assignment: CDR1 MNHNS and CDR2 SASEGT. Here the CDR3 reads CASSVNGGGNYGYTF.